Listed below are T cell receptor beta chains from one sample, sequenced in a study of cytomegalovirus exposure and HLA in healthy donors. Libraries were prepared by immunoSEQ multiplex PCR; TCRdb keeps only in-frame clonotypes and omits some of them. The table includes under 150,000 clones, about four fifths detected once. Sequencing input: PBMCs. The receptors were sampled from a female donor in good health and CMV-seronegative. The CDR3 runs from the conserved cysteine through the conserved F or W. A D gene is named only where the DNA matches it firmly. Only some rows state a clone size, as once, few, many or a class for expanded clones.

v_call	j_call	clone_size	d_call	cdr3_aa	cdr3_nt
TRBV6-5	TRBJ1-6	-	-	CAARGFDSPLHF	TGTGCCGCGCGGGGATTCGATTCACCCCTCCACTTT
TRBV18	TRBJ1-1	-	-	CASSPTAAEAFF	TGTGCCAGCTCACCAACGGCGGCTGAAGCTTTCTTT
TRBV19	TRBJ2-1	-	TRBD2	CASSKLAGVYNEQFF	TGTGCCAGTAGTAAACTAGCGGGAGTCTACAATGAGCAGTTCTTC
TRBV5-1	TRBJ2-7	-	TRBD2	CASSLRTSGEYSYEQYF	TGCGCCAGCAGCTTACGGACTAGCGGGGAGTACTCCTACGAGCAGTACTTC
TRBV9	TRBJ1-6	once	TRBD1	CASSNDRGRSPLHF	TGTGCCAGCAGCAATGACAGGGGAAGATCACCCCTCCACTTT
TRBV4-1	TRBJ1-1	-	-	CASDPGGRVVPEAFF	TGCGCCAGCGACCCGGGGGGGCGCGTCGTACCCGAAGCTTTCTTT
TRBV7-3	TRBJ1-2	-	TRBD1	CASIPRGDRGPYGYTF	TGTGCCAGCATTCCCCGGGGGGACAGGGGGCCATATGGCTACACCTTC
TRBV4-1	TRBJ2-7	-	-	CASSQEPSSEYLPLGEQYF	TGCGCCAGCAGCCAAGAACCTAGCTCCGAATATCTTCCATTAGGGGAGCAGTACTTC
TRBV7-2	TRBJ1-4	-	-	CASSQRQSNEKLFF	TGTGCCAGCAGCCAAAGACAGTCTAATGAAAAACTGTTTTTT
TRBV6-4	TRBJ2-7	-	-	CASSGGLGSEQYF	TGTGCCAGCAGTGGGGGCCTGGGATCCGAGCAGTACTTC
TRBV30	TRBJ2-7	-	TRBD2	CAWRSHSGGAGEQYF	TGTGCCTGGAGGTCTCATAGCGGGGGGGCCGGCGAGCAGTACTTC
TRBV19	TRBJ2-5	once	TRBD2	CASTPGGQETQYF	TGTGCCAGTACCCCGGGAGGTCAAGAGACCCAGTACTTC
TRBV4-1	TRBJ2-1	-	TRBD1	CASSPDGTGNNEQFF	TGCGCCAGCAGCCCCGACGGGACAGGGAACAATGAGCAGTTCTTC
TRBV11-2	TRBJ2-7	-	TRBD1	CASSPGQGPYEQYF	TGTGCCAGCAGCCCCGGACAGGGGCCCTACGAGCAGTACTTC
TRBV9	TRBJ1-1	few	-	CASSVGRDYTEAFF	TGTGCCAGCAGCGTAGGGAGAGACTACACTGAAGCTTTCTTT
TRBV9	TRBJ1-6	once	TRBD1	CASSGTGNSPLHF	TGTGCCAGCAGCGGGACAGGCAATTCACCCCTCCACTTT
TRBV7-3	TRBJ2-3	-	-	CASSLTGGPDTQYF	TGTGCCAGCAGCTTAACGGGGGGGCCAGATACGCAGTATTTT
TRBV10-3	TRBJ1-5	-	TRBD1	CAISGGTDQPQHF	TGTGCCATCAGTGGAGGGACAGACCAGCCCCAGCATTTT
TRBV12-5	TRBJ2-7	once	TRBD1	CASGLVVGSRGHEQYF	TGTGCTAGTGGTTTGGTAGTGGGGAGCAGGGGGCACGAGCAGTACTTC
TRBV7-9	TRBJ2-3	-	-	CASGQQRGTDTQYF	TGTGCCAGTGGCCAGCAGAGGGGGACAGATACGCAGTATTTT
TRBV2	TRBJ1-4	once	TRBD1	CASSRDRTHEKLFF	TGTGCCAGTTCCCGGGACAGGACCCATGAAAAACTGTTTTTT
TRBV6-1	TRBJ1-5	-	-	CASSDGGRPQHF	TGTGCCAGCAGTGACGGGGGACGGCCCCAGCATTTT
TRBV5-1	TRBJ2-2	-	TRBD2	CASSPGLARGLTGELFF	TGCGCCAGCAGCCCCGGACTAGCGAGAGGCTTAACCGGGGAGCTGTTTTTT
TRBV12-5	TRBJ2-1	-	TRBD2	CASGPILLSPPSGSFDNEQFF	TGTGCTAGTGGCCCCATACTCCTTAGTCCACCTAGCGGGAGCTTCGACAATGAGCAGTTCTTC
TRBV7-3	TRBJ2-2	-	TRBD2	CASTPSGGERTGELFF	TGTGCCAGCACCCCTAGCGGGGGGGAGCGCACCGGGGAGCTGTTTTTT
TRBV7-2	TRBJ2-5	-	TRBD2	CASSSGLAGRETQYF	TGTGCCAGCAGCTCCGGACTAGCCGGGCGAGAGACCCAGTACTTC
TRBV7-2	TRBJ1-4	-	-	CASSLAGAHEKLFF	TGTGCCAGCAGCTTGGCGGGGGCCCATGAAAAACTGTTTTTT
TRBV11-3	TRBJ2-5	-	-	CASSFWREGAETQYF	TGTGCCAGCAGCTTTTGGCGGGAAGGGGCAGAGACCCAGTACTTC
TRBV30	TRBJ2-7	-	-	CAWSAGYYEQYF	TGTGCCTGGAGTGCAGGGTACTACGAGCAGTACTTC
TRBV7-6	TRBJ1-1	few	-	CASSLRSRGTEAFF	TGTGCCAGCAGCTTACGATCTCGGGGGACTGAAGCTTTCTTT
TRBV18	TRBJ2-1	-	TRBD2	CASSQERLAGSYNEQFF	TGTGCCAGCTCACAAGAGAGACTAGCGGGCTCCTACAATGAGCAGTTCTTC
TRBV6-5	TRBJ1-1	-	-	CASSYEGLGEAFF	TGTGCCAGCAGTTACGAGGGACTAGGTGAAGCTTTCTTT
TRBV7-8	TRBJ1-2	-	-	CASSLGRRKEGYTF	TGTGCCAGCAGCTTAGGCCGGCGGAAGGAAGGCTACACCTTC
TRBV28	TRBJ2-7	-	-	CASGAGTEQYF	TGTGCCAGCGGGGCCGGGACAGAGCAGTACTTC
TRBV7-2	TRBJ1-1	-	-	CASSLGGATNTEAFF	TGTGCCAGCAGCTTAGGTGGAGCAACGAACACTGAAGCTTTCTTT
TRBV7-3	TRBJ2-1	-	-	CASSIPGVYNEQFF	TGTGCCAGCAGCATCCCAGGGGTCTACAATGAGCAGTTCTTC
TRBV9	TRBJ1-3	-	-	CASSGTVSGNTIYF	TGTGCCAGCAGCGGGACAGTCTCTGGAAACACCATATATTTT
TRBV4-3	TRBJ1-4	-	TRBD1	CASSPDRGNEKLFF	TGCGCCAGCAGCCCGGACAGGGGGAATGAAAAACTGTTTTTT
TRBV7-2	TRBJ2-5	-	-	CASSSTGMEETQYF	TGTGCCAGCAGCTCGACAGGAATGGAAGAGACCCAGTACTTC
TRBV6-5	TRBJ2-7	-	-	CASSYAQYYEQYF	TGTGCCAGCAGTTACGCACAATACTACGAGCAGTACTTC
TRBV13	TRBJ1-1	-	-	CASSAGFTEAFF	TGTGCCAGCAGCGCGGGATTCACTGAAGCTTTCTTT
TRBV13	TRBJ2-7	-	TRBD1	CASSFRGQGGFSSYEQYF	TGTGCCAGCAGCTTTAGGGGACAGGGGGGTTTTTCGTCCTACGAGCAGTACTTC
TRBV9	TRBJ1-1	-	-	CASSVDQGSTEAFF	TGTGCCAGCAGCGTCGACCAGGGAAGCACTGAAGCTTTCTTT
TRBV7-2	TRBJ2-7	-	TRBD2	CASSFLAGFYEQYF	TGTGCCAGCAGCTTCCTAGCGGGATTCTACGAGCAGTACTTC
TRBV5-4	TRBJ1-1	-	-	CASSFSLTNRAYTEAFF	TGTGCCAGCAGCTTTTCGTTAACGAACAGGGCCTACACTGAAGCTTTCTTT
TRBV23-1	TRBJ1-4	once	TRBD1	CASLLRDRGRLREKLFF	TGCGCCAGCCTCCTCCGGGACAGGGGGCGATTGCGGGAAAAACTGTTTTTT
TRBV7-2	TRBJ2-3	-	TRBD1	CASSFWAGGGTDTQYF	TGTGCCAGCAGCTTTTGGGCAGGGGGCGGTACAGATACGCAGTATTTT
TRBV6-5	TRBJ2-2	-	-	CASSYLRDTGELFF	TGTGCCAGCAGTTATCTCCGAGACACCGGGGAGCTGTTTTTT
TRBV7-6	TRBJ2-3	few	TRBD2	CASSLAITGTSETDTQYF	TGTGCCAGCAGCTTAGCTATTACCGGGACTAGCGAGACAGATACGCAGTATTTT
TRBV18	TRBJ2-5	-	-	CASSPGTGPRETQYF	TGTGCCAGCTCACCAGGAACAGGGCCAAGAGAGACCCAGTACTTC